This TCR beta chain was identified in a study of blood T cell repertoires in COVID-19. Overall study: PBMCs, B-cell-depleted T cells, or T cells provided the cDNA or gDNA that made up the material.

Germline CDR1 and CDR2: MNHEY and SVGAGI. The CDR3 length is 14 residues. V lost 6 bases and J lost 3; bases outside the gene matches: 4. How the authors handled the data: Researchers report that nucleated cell counts were estimated from reference gene primer amplification. Using immunoSEQ multiplex PCR, the repertoire was profiled, and TCRdb retains in-frame clones only, with some absent. V and J calls and clone size come straight from that table; D and trimming were deduced from the DNA. The sample holds 100,000 or so clones, about 88% seen once. This chain uses TRBV6-5 with TRBJ1-1, with 10 positions matching TRBD1. Sequenced sample: peripheral blood. This TCR derives from a man in his 60s with acute or convalescent COVID-19. In DNA form, the CDR3 reads TGTGCCAGCAGATTGACAGGGGGCCACACTGAAGCTTTCTTT. This codes for CASRLTGGHTEAFF.